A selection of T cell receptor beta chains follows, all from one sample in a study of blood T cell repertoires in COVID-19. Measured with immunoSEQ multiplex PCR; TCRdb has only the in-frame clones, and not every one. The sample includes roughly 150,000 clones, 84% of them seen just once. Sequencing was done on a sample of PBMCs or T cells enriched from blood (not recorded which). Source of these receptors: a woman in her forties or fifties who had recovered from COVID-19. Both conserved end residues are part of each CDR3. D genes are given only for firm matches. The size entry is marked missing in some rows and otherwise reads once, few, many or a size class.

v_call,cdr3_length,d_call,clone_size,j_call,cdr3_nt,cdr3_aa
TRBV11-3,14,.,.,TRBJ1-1,TGTGCCAGCAGCCCAACGCGTGGAGTCACTGAAGCTTTCTTT,CASSPTRGVTEAFF
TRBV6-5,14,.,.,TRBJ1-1,TGTGCCAGCAGAACCCTAACGGGGGAAACTGAAGCTTTCTTT,CASRTLTGETEAFF
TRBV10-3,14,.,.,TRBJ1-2,TGTGCCATCAGTGATAGTACAGCGGGAGATGGCTACACCTTC,CAISDSTAGDGYTF
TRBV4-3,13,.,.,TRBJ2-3,TGCGCCAGCAGCCGCCAGGGGTCAGATACGCAGTATTTT,CASSRQGSDTQYF
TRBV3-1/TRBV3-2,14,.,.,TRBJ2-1,TGTGCCAGCAGCCAAGGGGGCTCCCTTAATGAGCAGTTCTTC,CASSQGGSLNEQFF
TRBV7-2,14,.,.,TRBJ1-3,TGTGCCAGCAGCCTAGGCCTACAGGGAAACACCATATATTTT,CASSLGLQGNTIYF
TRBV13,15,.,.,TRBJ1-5,TGTGCCAGCAGCTTAGGGGGGGCCCGAGGGCAGCCCCAGCATTTT,CASSLGGARGQPQHF
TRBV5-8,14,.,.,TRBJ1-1,TGTGCCAGCAGCTTGCGGGGGATGAACACTGAAGCTTTCTTT,CASSLRGMNTEAFF
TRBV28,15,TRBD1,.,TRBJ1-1,TGTGCCAGCAGTCCACCTAGGACAGGGGGCGGTGAAGCTTTCTTT,CASSPPRTGGGEAFF
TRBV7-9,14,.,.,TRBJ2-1,TGTGCCAGCAGCTCGGGGGACCACTACAATGAGCAGTTCTTC,CASSSGDHYNEQFF
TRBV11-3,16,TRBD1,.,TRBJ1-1,TGTGCCAGCAGCTTAGTTAGGACAGGGCGAAACGGTGAAGCTTTCTTT,CASSLVRTGRNGEAFF
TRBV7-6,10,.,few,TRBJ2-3,TGTGCCAGCGGAGGCAATACGCAGTATTTT,CASGGNTQYF
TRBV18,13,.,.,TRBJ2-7,TGTGCCAGCTCACGCGACGACTCTTACGAGCAGTACTTC,CASSRDDSYEQYF
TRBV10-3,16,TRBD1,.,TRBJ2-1,TGTGCCATCAGCCTAAATCCGGGACAGGGGTCCAATGAGCAGTTCTTC,CAISLNPGQGSNEQFF
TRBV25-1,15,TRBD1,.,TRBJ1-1,TGTGCCAGCAGACCTGGGGGACAGGGGAACACTGAAGCTTTCTTT,CASRPGGQGNTEAFF
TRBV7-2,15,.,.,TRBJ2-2,TGTGCCAGCAGCTTAGCGGGGGGGGCCTCCGGGGAGCTGTTTTTT,CASSLAGGASGELFF
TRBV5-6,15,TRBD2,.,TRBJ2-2,TGTGCCAGCAGTCTTCTAGCGGGGGGAGCCGGGGAGCTGTTTTTT,CASSLLAGGAGELFF
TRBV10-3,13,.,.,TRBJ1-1,TGTGCCATCAGGATACAGGGAAACACTGAAGCTTTCTTT,CAIRIQGNTEAFF
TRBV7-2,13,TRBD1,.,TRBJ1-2,TGTGCCAGCACCTTCGACAGGGGGCATGGCTACACCTTC,CASTFDRGHGYTF
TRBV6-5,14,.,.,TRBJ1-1,TGTGCCAGCAGTTACAGGACAGCCAACACTGAAGCTTTCTTT,CASSYRTANTEAFF
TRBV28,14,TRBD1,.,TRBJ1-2,TGTGCCAGCAGTTTCGGCAGGGGGTGGGATGGCTACACCTTC,CASSFGRGWDGYTF
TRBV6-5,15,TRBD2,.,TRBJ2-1,TGTGCCAGCAGTTACGGACTAGCGGGGGGCAATGAGCAGTTCTTC,CASSYGLAGGNEQFF
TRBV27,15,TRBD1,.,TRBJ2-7,TGTGCCAGCAAAGGTACCGGGACAGCAGCCTACGAGCAGTACTTC,CASKGTGTAAYEQYF
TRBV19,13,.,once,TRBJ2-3,TGTGCCAGTAGTATATGGGACAAAGATACGCAGTATTTT,CASSIWDKDTQYF
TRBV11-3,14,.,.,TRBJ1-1,TGTGCCAGCACACCGAATCCAGGGAACACTGAAGCTTTCTTT,CASTPNPGNTEAFF
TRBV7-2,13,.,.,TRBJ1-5,TGTGCCAGCAGCTTATTCTACAATCAGCCCCAGCATTTT,CASSLFYNQPQHF
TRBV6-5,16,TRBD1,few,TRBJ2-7,TGTGCCAGCAGTTACGCCCCCGGGACAGGGGGTTACGAGCAGTACTTC,CASSYAPGTGGYEQYF
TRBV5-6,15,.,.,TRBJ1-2,TGTGCCAGCAGCCGTTCGGAGGGGTCGCCCTATGGCTACACCTTC,CASSRSEGSPYGYTF
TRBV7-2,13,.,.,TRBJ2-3,TGTGCCAGCAGCCTCTTACGGGGAGATACGCAGTATTTT,CASSLLRGDTQYF
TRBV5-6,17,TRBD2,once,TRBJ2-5,TGTGCCAGCAGCTTGTTCGGTTGGGGCGGGAGGCAAGAGACCCAGTACTTC,CASSLFGWGGRQETQYF
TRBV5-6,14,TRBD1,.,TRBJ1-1,TGTGCCAGCAGCGGACAGGGGCGCGGCACTGAAGCTTTCTTT,CASSGQGRGTEAFF
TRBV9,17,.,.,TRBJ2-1,TGTGCCAGCAGCGTAGGGGGGGGACAGGTTTCCTACAATGAGCAGTTCTTC,CASSVGGGQVSYNEQFF
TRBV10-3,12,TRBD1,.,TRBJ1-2,TGTGCCATCATGGGACAGGGGGCTGGCTACACCTTC,CAIMGQGAGYTF
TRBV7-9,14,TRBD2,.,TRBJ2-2,TGTGCCAGCAGCTTAGGGACTAGTGCCGGGGAGCTGTTTTTT,CASSLGTSAGELFF
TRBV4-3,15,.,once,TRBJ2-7,TGCGCCAGCAGCCAAGGGTTCAGGGGAAGTTACGAGCAGTACTTC,CASSQGFRGSYEQYF
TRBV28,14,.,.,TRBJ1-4,TGTGCCAGCAGACCAGGTGCAACTAATGAAAAACTGTTTTTT,CASRPGATNEKLFF
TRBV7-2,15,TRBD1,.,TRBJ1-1,TGTGCCAGCAGCCCCCGGACAGGGAGCCTCTTCGAAGCTTTCTTT,CASSPRTGSLFEAFF
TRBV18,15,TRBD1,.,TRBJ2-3,TGTGCCAGCTCGCCGACAGGGGTATCGACAGATACGCAGTATTTT,CASSPTGVSTDTQYF
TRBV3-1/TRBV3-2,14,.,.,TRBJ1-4,TGTGCCAGCAGCCAAGGGGGAGATAATGAAAAACTGTTTTTT,CASSQGGDNEKLFF
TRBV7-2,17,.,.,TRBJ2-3,TGTGCCAGCAGCTTAGCTCTCATGGGGCTAAGCACAGATACGCAGTATTTT,CASSLALMGLSTDTQYF
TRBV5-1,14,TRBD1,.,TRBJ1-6,TGCGCCAGCAGCTCGACAGGGGTAGGGTCACCCCTCCACTTT,CASSSTGVGSPLHF
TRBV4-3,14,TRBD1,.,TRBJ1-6,TGCGCCAGCAGCCGAACAGGGGAAGGATCACCCCTCCACTTT,CASSRTGEGSPLHF
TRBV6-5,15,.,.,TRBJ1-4,TGTGCCACTAACCCTGGACAGAGCGAAAAAGAAAAACTGTTTTTT,CATNPGQSEKEKLFF
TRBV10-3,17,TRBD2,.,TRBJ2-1,TGTGCCATCAGTGGGAAGCGGGAGGAGATGGACTACAATGAGCAGTTCTTC,CAISGKREEMDYNEQFF
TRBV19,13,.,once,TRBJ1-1,TGTGCCAGTAGTATAGGCAGGGACACTGAAGCTTTCTTT,CASSIGRDTEAFF
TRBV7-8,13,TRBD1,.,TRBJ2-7,TGTGCCAGCAGCATCTCGACAGGGTACGAGCAGTACTTC,CASSISTGYEQYF
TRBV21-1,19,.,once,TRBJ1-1,TGTGCCAGCAGCAAACGACAAAGAGAAAGCCCGGGACAGGGGACTGAAGCTTTCTTT,CASSKRQRESPGQGTEAFF
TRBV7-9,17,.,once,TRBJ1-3,TGTGCCAGCAGCTCGCGGGACTCAGCCTCCTCTGGAAACACCATATATTTT,CASSSRDSASSGNTIYF
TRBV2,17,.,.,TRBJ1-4,TGTGCCAGCAGTGAAGAAGCCGGCGGGGCAACTAATGAAAAACTGTTTTTT,CASSEEAGGATNEKLFF